The entry below gives a single TCR beta chain sequence along with its context. Its antigen is currently unknown. This sample was taken from a study of cytomegalovirus exposure and HLA in healthy donors. Study background: The roughly 120 validation repertoires used the same platform as the approximately 620 first-cohort repertoires (as reported by a later analysis). Broader study findings: Associated with cytomegalovirus, according to the listing, were about 160 TCR beta chains.

Sequenced by immunoSEQ multiplex PCR; TCRdb stores in-frame clones only, minus some. The table shows 100,000 to 150,000 clones, with 80% to 90% occurring only once. Per germline, CDR1 LNHDA and CDR2 SQIVND (reference sequence). Trimming removed 5 bases from V and 9 bases from J; junction bases left unmatched: 7. The CDR3 sequence is 15 residues long. The sequence came from a woman younger than 30 in good health and CMV-seronegative. The chain joins TRBV19 to TRBJ2-1; 13 bases map to TRBD2. Sequencing was done on a sample of PBMCs. The CDR3: CASSGLAGDQGEQFF. As DNA, the CDR3 is TGTGCCAGTAGTGGACTAGCGGGAGATCAGGGTGAGCAGTTCTTC.